This T cell receptor beta chain was recorded in a study of T cell responses to AZD1222 COVID-19 vaccine. Regarding the study as a whole: The sample set comprised mostly white British donors with more females, and clonal diversity was possibly underestimated. Per reports, nearly half of all spike-specific TCRs target regions that are unmutated in variants. Baseline testing showed seropositivity in only a handful of AZD1222 recipients.

V lost 6 bases and J lost 6; bases outside the gene matches: 4. The CDR3 has 13 residues. CDR1 and CDR2 (germline): ENHRY, SYGVKD. Regarding this clone: Its antigen is not identified.

Measured with immunoSEQ multiplex PCR; TCRdb has only the in-frame clones, and not every one. The table has around 35,000 clones, less than 90% seen once; the top ten hold 5.5% to 7.5%. The V call is TRBV10-3, the J call TRBJ1-5; 8 nucleotides align to TRBD1. This material consisted of peripheral blood, taken on day 0 of AZD1222 vaccination. The clonotype was recovered from an adult in good health. CDR3 loop: CAISEDRAQPQHF. In DNA form, the CDR3 reads TGTGCCATCAGCGAGGACAGGGCTCAGCCCCAGCATTTT.